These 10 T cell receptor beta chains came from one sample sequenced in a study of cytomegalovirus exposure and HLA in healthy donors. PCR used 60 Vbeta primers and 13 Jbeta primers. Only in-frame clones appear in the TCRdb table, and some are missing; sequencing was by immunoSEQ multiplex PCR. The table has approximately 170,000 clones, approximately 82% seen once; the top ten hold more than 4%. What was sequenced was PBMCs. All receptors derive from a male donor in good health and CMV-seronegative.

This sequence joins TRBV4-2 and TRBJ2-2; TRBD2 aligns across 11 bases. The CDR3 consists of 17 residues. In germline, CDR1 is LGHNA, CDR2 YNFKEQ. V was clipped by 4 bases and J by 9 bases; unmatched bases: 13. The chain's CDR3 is CASSRRLAGNKVRELFF. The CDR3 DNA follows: TGTGCCAGCAGCCGTAGACTAGCGGGAAATAAGGTCAGGGAGCTGTTTTTT.

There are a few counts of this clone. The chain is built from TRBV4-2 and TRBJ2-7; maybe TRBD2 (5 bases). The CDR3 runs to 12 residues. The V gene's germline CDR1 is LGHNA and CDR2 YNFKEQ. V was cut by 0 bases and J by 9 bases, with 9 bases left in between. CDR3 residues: CASSQDNRGQYF. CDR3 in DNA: TGTGCCAGCAGCCAAGATAACCGGGGGCAGTACTTC.

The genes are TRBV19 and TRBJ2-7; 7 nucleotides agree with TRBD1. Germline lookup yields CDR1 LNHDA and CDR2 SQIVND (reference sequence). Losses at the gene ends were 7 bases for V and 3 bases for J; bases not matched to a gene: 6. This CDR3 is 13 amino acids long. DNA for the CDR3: TGTGCCAGTATGCGACAGGGAGTCTACGAGCAGTACTTC. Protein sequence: CASMRQGVYEQYF.

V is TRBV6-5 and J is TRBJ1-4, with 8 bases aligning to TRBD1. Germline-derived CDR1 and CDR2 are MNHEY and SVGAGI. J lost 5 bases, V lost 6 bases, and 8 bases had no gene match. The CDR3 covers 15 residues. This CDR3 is CASSDGQGSNEKLFF. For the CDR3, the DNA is TGTGCCAGCAGCGACGGACAGGGCAGCAATGAAAAACTGTTTTTT.

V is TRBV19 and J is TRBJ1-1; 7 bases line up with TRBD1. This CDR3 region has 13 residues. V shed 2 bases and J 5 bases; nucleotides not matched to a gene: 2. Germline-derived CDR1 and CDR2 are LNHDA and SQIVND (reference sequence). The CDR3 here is CASSITGATEAFF. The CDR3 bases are TGTGCCAGTAGTATAACAGGGGCAACTGAAGCTTTCTTT.

CDR3 sequence: CSVVGTGGIYEQYF. CDR3 sequence (DNA): TGCAGCGTTGTTGGAACAGGGGGCATCTACGAGCAGTACTTC. V is TRBV29-1 and J is TRBJ2-7; 9 bases agree with TRBD1. Germline CDR1 and CDR2: SQVTM and ANQGSEA. The V and J ends lost 4 bases and 3 bases, in that order; junction bases with no gene match: 7. This CDR3 is built from 14 residues.

The CDR3 nucleotides read TGTGCCAGCGGGCGGGGTGGTGAAAAACTGTTTTTT. Its translation: CASGRGGEKLFF. The chain joins TRBV6-6 to TRBJ1-4, with unresolved D. CDR3 size: 12 residues. V was trimmed by 8 bases and J by 7 bases, leaving 11 bases between them. Per germline, CDR1 MNHNY and CDR2 SVGAGI (reference sequence).

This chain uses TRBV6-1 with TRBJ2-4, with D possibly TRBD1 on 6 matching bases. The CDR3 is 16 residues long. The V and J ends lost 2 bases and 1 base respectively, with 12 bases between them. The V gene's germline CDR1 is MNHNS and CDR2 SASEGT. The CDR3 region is CASSERGTSAKNIQYF. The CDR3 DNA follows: TGTGCCAGCAGTGAAAGGGGGACGTCCGCCAAAAACATTCAGTACTTC.

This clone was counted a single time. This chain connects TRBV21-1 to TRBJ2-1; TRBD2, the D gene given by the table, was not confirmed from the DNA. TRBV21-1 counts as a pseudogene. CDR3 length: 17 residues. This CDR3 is CAGPKGFGAVLYNEQFF. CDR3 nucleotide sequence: TGTGCCGGCCCAAAGGGTTTTGGAGCGGTCCTGTACAATGAGCAGTTCTTC.

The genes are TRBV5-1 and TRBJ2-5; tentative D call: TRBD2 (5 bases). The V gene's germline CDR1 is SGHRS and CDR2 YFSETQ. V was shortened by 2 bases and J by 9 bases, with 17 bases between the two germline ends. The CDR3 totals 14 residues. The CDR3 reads CASSLSSGDKAQYF. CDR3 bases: TGCGCCAGCAGCTTAAGCTCCGGGGATAAGGCCCAGTACTTC.